This is a list of T cell receptor beta chains from one sample in a study of T cell changes during pregnancy in multiple sclerosis. Clones were sequenced by immunoSEQ multiplex PCR, and TCRdb holds only the in-frame ones, with some missing. The table lists tens of thousands of clones, nearly 90% of them singletons. The sequences come from CD8+ T cells from peripheral blood mononuclear cells, collected in the second trimester of pregnancy. The receptors here all came from a female donor with multiple sclerosis, enrolled in a pregnancy study. Each CDR3 is given with its conserved first and last residue. A D gene is named only where the DNA matches it firmly. Only part of the rows carry a size: once, few, many, or a class if the clone is expanded.

clone size: NA; D gene: NA; V gene: TRBV7-8; J gene: TRBJ1-1; CDR3 DNA: TGTGCCAGCAGCTTAGTCCCAGGGATAAACACTGAAGCTTTCTTT; CDR3 protein: CASSLVPGINTEAFF
clone size: NA; D gene: NA; V gene: TRBV6-6; J gene: TRBJ2-7; CDR3 DNA: TGTGCCAGCAGTTCTCGACAGGCGCACTACGAGCAGTACTTC; CDR3 protein: CASSSRQAHYEQYF
clone size: NA; D gene: NA; V gene: TRBV4-3; J gene: TRBJ2-2; CDR3 DNA: TGCGCCAGCAGCCCTTCTGGGGAGGAGGGCACCGGGGAGCTGTTTTTT; CDR3 protein: CASSPSGEEGTGELFF
clone size: NA; D gene: TRBD1; V gene: TRBV7-3; J gene: TRBJ1-2; CDR3 DNA: TGTGCCAGCAGCTTATTTCCACCGGGACAGGGATCGGATGGCTACACCTTC; CDR3 protein: CASSLFPPGQGSDGYTF
clone size: few; D gene: NA; V gene: TRBV4-1; J gene: TRBJ1-2; CDR3 DNA: TGCGCCAGCAGCCAAGAGCCGGGGGAGTACTATGGCTACACCTTC; CDR3 protein: CASSQEPGEYYGYTF
clone size: once; D gene: NA; V gene: TRBV5-1; J gene: TRBJ1-4; CDR3 DNA: TGCGCCAGCAGCTTGACAGGGCGGGATGAAAAACTGTTTTTT; CDR3 protein: CASSLTGRDEKLFF
clone size: NA; D gene: NA; V gene: TRBV2; J gene: TRBJ1-4; CDR3 DNA: TGTGCCAGCAGCCGTAGGACAGCCACTAATGAAAAACTGTTTTTT; CDR3 protein: CASSRRTATNEKLFF
clone size: NA; D gene: NA; V gene: TRBV7-9; J gene: TRBJ2-1; CDR3 DNA: TGTGCCAGCAGCTCGGCGGGGATGGGCAATGAGCAGTTCTTC; CDR3 protein: CASSSAGMGNEQFF
clone size: NA; D gene: NA; V gene: TRBV5-1; J gene: TRBJ2-1; CDR3 DNA: TGCGCCAGCAGCTTGCTTGGTGGGCTCAACAATGAGCAGTTCTTC; CDR3 protein: CASSLLGGLNNEQFF
clone size: NA; D gene: TRBD2; V gene: TRBV28; J gene: TRBJ2-7; CDR3 DNA: TGTGCCAGCAGTTTATCTCCGACTAGCGATTACGAGCAGTACTTC; CDR3 protein: CASSLSPTSDYEQYF
clone size: NA; D gene: TRBD2; V gene: TRBV6-1; J gene: TRBJ2-3; CDR3 DNA: TGTGCCAGCAGAGAACTACCGGGACTAGCGGCCACAGATACGCAGTATTTT; CDR3 protein: CASRELPGLAATDTQYF
clone size: NA; D gene: NA; V gene: TRBV5-6; J gene: TRBJ2-3; CDR3 DNA: TGTGCCAGCAGCTTGGGGGCAGGTACCACAGATACGCAGTATTTT; CDR3 protein: CASSLGAGTTDTQYF
clone size: NA; D gene: TRBD2; V gene: TRBV7-9; J gene: TRBJ2-7; CDR3 DNA: TGTGCCAGCAGCCGTACTAGCGGCGAGCAGTACTTC; CDR3 protein: CASSRTSGEQYF
clone size: NA; D gene: NA; V gene: TRBV15; J gene: TRBJ2-7; CDR3 DNA: TGTGCCACCAGTACCGCCGGGACACATTACGAGCAGTACTTC; CDR3 protein: CATSTAGTHYEQYF
clone size: NA; D gene: TRBD1; V gene: TRBV18; J gene: TRBJ2-7; CDR3 DNA: TGTGCCAGCTCACCTAAGGACAGGGCCTACGAGCAGTACTTC; CDR3 protein: CASSPKDRAYEQYF
clone size: NA; D gene: TRBD2; V gene: TRBV19; J gene: TRBJ2-1; CDR3 DNA: TGTGCCAGTAGCCTAGCGGGAACCAACTCCTACAATGAGCAGTTCTTC; CDR3 protein: CASSLAGTNSYNEQFF
clone size: NA; D gene: NA; V gene: TRBV27; J gene: TRBJ2-3; CDR3 DNA: TGTGCCAGCAGTTTATCGAACTATCCTACGACAGATACGCAGTATTTT; CDR3 protein: CASSLSNYPTTDTQYF
clone size: medium-sized; D gene: TRBD2; V gene: TRBV6-1; J gene: TRBJ2-3; CDR3 DNA: TGTGCCAGCAGTGAAGCACTAGCGGGGGGCACAGATACGCAGTATTTT; CDR3 protein: CASSEALAGGTDTQYF
clone size: NA; D gene: NA; V gene: TRBV6-5; J gene: TRBJ2-1; CDR3 DNA: TGTGCCAGCAGTAGCGGATTCGGGGATGAGCAGTTCTTC; CDR3 protein: CASSSGFGDEQFF
clone size: NA; D gene: TRBD2; V gene: TRBV13; J gene: TRBJ2-7; CDR3 DNA: TGTGCCAGCAGGTGGGAGCGGGAGGGCCTCTACGAGCAGTACTTC; CDR3 protein: CASRWEREGLYEQYF
clone size: NA; D gene: NA; V gene: TRBV2; J gene: TRBJ1-5; CDR3 DNA: TGTGCCAGCAGTGAAGCAGCGAACAATCAGCCCCAGCATTTT; CDR3 protein: CASSEAANNQPQHF
clone size: NA; D gene: NA; V gene: TRBV7-9; J gene: TRBJ1-2; CDR3 DNA: TGTGCCAGCAGACCATTGTTGGAGTATGGCTACACCTTC; CDR3 protein: CASRPLLEYGYTF
clone size: NA; D gene: TRBD1; V gene: TRBV28; J gene: TRBJ2-2; CDR3 DNA: TGTGCCAGCAGTCGACAGGGAGTGGGCACCGGGGAGCTGTTTTTT; CDR3 protein: CASSRQGVGTGELFF
clone size: NA; D gene: NA; V gene: TRBV4-1; J gene: TRBJ1-1; CDR3 DNA: TGCGCCAGCAGCCTTCCAGAGAACACTGAAGCTTTCTTT; CDR3 protein: CASSLPENTEAFF
clone size: few; D gene: NA; V gene: TRBV19; J gene: TRBJ2-7; CDR3 DNA: TGTGCCAGTAGTGTAAACGAGCCCTACGAGCAGTACTTC; CDR3 protein: CASSVNEPYEQYF
clone size: NA; D gene: TRBD1; V gene: TRBV5-1; J gene: TRBJ1-1; CDR3 DNA: TGCGCCAGCAGCGGGCTGTACGAGGGACAGGGGGGCACTGAAGCTTTCTTT; CDR3 protein: CASSGLYEGQGGTEAFF
clone size: medium-sized; D gene: NA; V gene: TRBV19; J gene: TRBJ1-2; CDR3 DNA: TGTGCCAGTTCAGTCCGGGACACTTTATGGTATGGCTACACCTTC; CDR3 protein: CASSVRDTLWYGYTF
clone size: NA; D gene: NA; V gene: TRBV19; J gene: TRBJ1-1; CDR3 DNA: TGTGCCAGTAGTATAGGGGAGGGCACTGAAGCTTTCTTT; CDR3 protein: CASSIGEGTEAFF
clone size: NA; D gene: NA; V gene: TRBV19; J gene: TRBJ2-1; CDR3 DNA: TGTGCCAGTAGTGGGGGCACGTATGAGCAGTTCTTC; CDR3 protein: CASSGGTYEQFF
clone size: NA; D gene: TRBD2; V gene: TRBV15; J gene: TRBJ2-3; CDR3 DNA: TGTGCCACCCGGGGGAGGGCCTCTAGCACAGATACGCAGTATTTT; CDR3 protein: CATRGRASSTDTQYF
clone size: NA; D gene: NA; V gene: TRBV7-9; J gene: TRBJ1-1; CDR3 DNA: TGTGCCAGCAGCTTCCCAGGTACTGAAGCTTTCTTT; CDR3 protein: CASSFPGTEAFF